This entry lists 5 T cell receptor beta chains sequenced from one sample in a study of T cells of healthy individuals. A single record per CDR3 protein comes from TCRdb applying MiXCR to the 5' RACE reads. The sample consists of tens of thousands of distinct CDR3 sequences, under 20% of them appearing once. The receptors were sampled from a human donor in good health.

At least ten counts were recorded for this clonotype. The chain joins TRBV24-1 to TRBJ2-7; maybe TRBD1 (6 bases). Per germline, CDR1 KGHDR and CDR2 SFDVKD. The CDR3 totals 15 residues. Trimming took off 7 bases at V and 0 bases at J, with 15 bases between the two ends. CDR3 bases: TGTGCCACCAGGGAAGGACAGACGAGCTCCTACGAGCAGTACTTC. This gives the protein CATREGQTSSYEQYF.

In its sample, this clonotype was seen a few times. The chain employs TRBV7-2 and TRBJ2-5; D is perhaps TRBD1 (5 bases). The germline V gene encodes CDR1 SGHTA and CDR2 FQGNSA. The CDR3 consists of 15 residues. Trimming removed 6 bases from V and 1 base from J, with 15 bases in between. The CDR3 spells CASSFSGHIQETQYF. The CDR3 DNA reads TGTGCCAGCAGTTTCTCCGGACATATCCAAGAGACCCAGTACTTC.

This clonotype was counted ten times or more. This chain uses TRBV3-1 with TRBJ2-4; 11 bases align to TRBD1. CDR1 and CDR2 from the germline V gene are LGHDT and YNNKEL (reference sequence). CDR3 length: 17 residues. V dropped 1 base and J dropped 7; count of bases not matched to a gene: 9. The CDR3 region has the DNA TGTGCCAGCAGCCAAGGGACAGGGGGCCCGAGGAAGAACATTCAGTACTTC. This translates into CASSQGTGGPRKNIQYF.

J is TRBJ1-1 and V is TRBV3-1; the D gene is possibly TRBD1 (5 bases). The V end lost 1 base, the J end lost 6 bases, and 6 bases lay between the germline ends. CDR1 LGHDT and CDR2 YNNKEL come from the germline V gene (reference sequence). The CDR3 is made up of 12 amino acids. CDR3 nucleotide sequence: TGTGCCAGCAGCCAAGCGGGGGCTGAAGCTTTCTTT. It encodes CASSQAGAEAFF.

This clonotype was seen at least ten times. V usage is TRBV2 and J usage is TRBJ2-6, with D uncertain. The CDR3 loop spans 13 amino acids. V was shortened by 11 bases and J by 5 bases, with 13 bases between the two germline ends. Germline assignment: CDR1 SNHLY and CDR2 FYNNEI. CDR3 in amino acids: CAGSKSRANVLTF. DNA of the CDR3: TGTGCCGGTTCGAAAAGCAGGGCCAACGTCCTGACTTTC.